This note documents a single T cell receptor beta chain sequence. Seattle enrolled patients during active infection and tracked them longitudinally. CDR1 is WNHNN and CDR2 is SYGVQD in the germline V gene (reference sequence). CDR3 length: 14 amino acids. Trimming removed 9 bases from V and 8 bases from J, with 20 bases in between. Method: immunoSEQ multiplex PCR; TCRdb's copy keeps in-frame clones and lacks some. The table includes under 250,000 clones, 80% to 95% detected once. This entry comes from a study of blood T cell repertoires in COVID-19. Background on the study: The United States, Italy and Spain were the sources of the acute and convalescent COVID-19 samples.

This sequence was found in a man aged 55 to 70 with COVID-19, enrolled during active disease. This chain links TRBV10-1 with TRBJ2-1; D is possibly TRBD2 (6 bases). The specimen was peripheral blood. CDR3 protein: CARALTGVSDEQFF. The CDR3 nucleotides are TGCGCCAGGGCCCTAACGGGAGTATCAGATGAGCAGTTCTTC.